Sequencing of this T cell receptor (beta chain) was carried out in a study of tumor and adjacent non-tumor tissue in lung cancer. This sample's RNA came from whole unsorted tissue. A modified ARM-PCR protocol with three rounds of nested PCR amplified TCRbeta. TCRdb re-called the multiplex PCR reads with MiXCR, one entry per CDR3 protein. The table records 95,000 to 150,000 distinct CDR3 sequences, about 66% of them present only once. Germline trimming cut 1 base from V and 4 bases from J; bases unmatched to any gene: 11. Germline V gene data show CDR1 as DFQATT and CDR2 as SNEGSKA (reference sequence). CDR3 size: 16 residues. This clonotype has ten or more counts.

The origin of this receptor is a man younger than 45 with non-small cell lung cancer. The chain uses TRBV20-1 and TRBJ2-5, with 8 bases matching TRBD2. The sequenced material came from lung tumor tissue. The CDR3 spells CSARASLLADLETQYF. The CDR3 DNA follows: TGCAGTGCTAGAGCCTCGTTACTAGCGGACTTAGAGACCCAGTACTTC.